The entry that follows covers one T cell receptor beta chain sequence. Its antigen is unidentified. Looked up from germline, CDR1 is MNHEY and CDR2 is SMNVEV (reference sequence). The CDR3 is 15 amino acids. V lost 11 bases to trimming and J lost 2 bases; unmatched junction nucleotides: 9. This sample was included in a study of beta chain features in type 1 diabetes. General study findings and limits: Fewer junction insertions and more nucleotide deletions appeared in type 1 diabetes patients. cDNA-based reads could over-represent cells with high TCR expression. When Type 1 diabetes patients were examined, their TCRB CDR3s proved moderately but significantly shorter in all four CD4+ subsets.

What was sequenced were expressed TCRB transcripts, since all of the isolated RNA had been reverse transcribed. The data were produced by immunoSEQ multiplex PCR, yet TCRdb's version contains in-frame clones alone and is incomplete. The table records around 710,000 clones, around 12% of them present only once. The chain combines TRBV27 with TRBJ2-1; TRBD1 matches 10 bases. The TCR sequence derives from a man between 25 and 39 years old with type 1 diabetes. Material for sequencing was naive CD4+ T cells from blood. The CDR3 reads CAASRQGAAYNEQFF. CDR3 in DNA: TGTGCCGCCTCGAGACAGGGGGCGGCCTACAATGAGCAGTTCTTC.